This T cell receptor beta chain originates from a study of breast tumors, draining lymph nodes, adjacent tissues. As to this clonotype: Its matching antigen is unknown. A read error may be the cause here, since a much bigger clone is one base away.

Study-wide results and limits: That most tumor T cells come from lymph nodes remained unproven.

Samples came from axillary lymph nodes draining the breast cancer. TCRdb re-analysed the multiplex PCR reads in MiXCR, keeping a single row per CDR3 protein. The data show more than 250,000 distinct CDR3 sequences, 30% seen once. Sample: axillary lymph node tissue. This clonotype was obtained from a female donor with breast cancer. Some clones in this sample may be carry-over from other donors' samples.

The CDR3 sequence is CASSLRQHNEQLF. The CDR3 bases are TGTGCCAGCAGTTTAAGGCAGCACAATGAGCAGCTCTTC. V and J are TRBV12-3 or TRBV12-4 and TRBJ2-1; D uncertain. This CDR3 region has 13 residues.